This T cell receptor beta chain was sequenced in a study of blood T cell repertoires in COVID-19. Turning to the study itself: PBMCs, B-cell-depleted T cells, or T cells provided the cDNA or gDNA that made up the material.

Categorization into cohorts depended on clinical history that participants reported. The germline V and J ends were trimmed by 0 bases and 2 bases, with 4 bases remaining between them. This CDR3 has 13 amino acids. The germline V gene has CDR1 SEHNR and CDR2 FQNEAQ (reference sequence). The repertoire was sequenced with immunoSEQ multiplex PCR; TCRdb's copy has only in-frame clones and lacks some. Of 490,000 or so clones in the sample, roughly 90% were seen once. The chain has TRBV7-9 and TRBJ1-2, with D uncertain. This clonotype originated in a woman in her forties who had recovered from COVID-19. Source material: PBMCs or T cells enriched from blood (not recorded which). CDR3 loop: CASSLAENYGYTF. Here the CDR3 DNA reads TGTGCCAGCAGCTTAGCTGAGAACTATGGCTACACCTTC.